This T cell receptor beta chain was profiled in a study of cytomegalovirus exposure and HLA in healthy donors. This clone was seen only a few times. Its antigen remains unknown. The CDR3 extends over 15 amino acids. CDR1 and CDR2 from the germline V gene are MGHDK and SYGVNS. Trimming removed 7 bases at V and 0 bases at J, with 16 bases between. Study-level points and caveats: Among TCR beta chains of equal frequency, HLA-associated ones were more clonally expanded in a later analysis.

PCR involved 60 Vbeta and 13 Jbeta primers. Assay used: immunoSEQ multiplex PCR; TCRdb lists only in-frame clones, some missing. The table records about 120,000 clones, around 84% of them present only once. The chain uses TRBV25-1 and TRBJ2-7; tentatively, D is TRBD1 (6 bases). The clonotype originates from a woman aged 25 to 39 in good health and CMV-seronegative. Sequencing input: PBMCs. Here the CDR3 reads CASTQGGHSSYEQYF. For the CDR3, the DNA is TGTGCCAGCACCCAAGGGGGACACAGCTCCTACGAGCAGTACTTC.